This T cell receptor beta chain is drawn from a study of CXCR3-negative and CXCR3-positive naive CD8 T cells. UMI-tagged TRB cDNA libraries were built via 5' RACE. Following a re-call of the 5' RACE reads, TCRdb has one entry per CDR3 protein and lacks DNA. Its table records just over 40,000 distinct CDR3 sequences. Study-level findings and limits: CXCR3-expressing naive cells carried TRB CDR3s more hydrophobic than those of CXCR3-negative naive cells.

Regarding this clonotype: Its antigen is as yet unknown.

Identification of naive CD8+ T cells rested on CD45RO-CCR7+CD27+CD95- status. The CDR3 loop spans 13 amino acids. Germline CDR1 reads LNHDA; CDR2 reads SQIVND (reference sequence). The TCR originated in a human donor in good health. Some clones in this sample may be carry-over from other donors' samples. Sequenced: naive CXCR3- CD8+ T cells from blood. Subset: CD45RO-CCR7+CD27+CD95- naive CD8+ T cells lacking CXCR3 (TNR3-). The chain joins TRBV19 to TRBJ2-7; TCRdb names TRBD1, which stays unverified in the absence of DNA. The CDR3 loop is CASTPGTSYEQYF.